The sample holds many counts of the clone carrying this T cell receptor (beta chain). Its antigen is unknown. Flow cytometry had shown expanded CD8+CD57+ cells in the patients chosen for sequencing. The record originates from a study of CD8+CD57+ T cells in acquired aplastic anemia. Study-wide context: The average for DNA from sorted CD4+ and CD8+ cells was 3.2 ug. Study results and caveats: Overlapping CD8+ CDR3 repertoires of patients and controls contained twenty-nine shared sequences.

It was genomic DNA that served as the template for profiling TCR beta VDJ and CDR3. MiXCR, applied by TCRdb to the reads, yields one record per CDR3 protein. The table has about 150,000 distinct CDR3 sequences, around half seen once. The CDR3 covers 13 residues. Germline lookup yields CDR1 DFQATT and CDR2 SNEGSKA (reference sequence). The junction had 7 bases not matched to a gene; V was cut back by 5 bases and J by 4 bases. This clonotype originated in a human donor with aplastic anemia. Sequenced material: sorted CD4+, CD8+, or CD8+CD57+ T cells (not recorded which) from PBMCs. The chain carries TRBV20-1 and TRBJ2-7, with 8 positions matching TRBD1. The CDR3 DNA reads TGCAGTGCTTCGGACAGGGTCAGTTACGAGCAGTACTTC. Encoded protein: CSASDRVSYEQYF.